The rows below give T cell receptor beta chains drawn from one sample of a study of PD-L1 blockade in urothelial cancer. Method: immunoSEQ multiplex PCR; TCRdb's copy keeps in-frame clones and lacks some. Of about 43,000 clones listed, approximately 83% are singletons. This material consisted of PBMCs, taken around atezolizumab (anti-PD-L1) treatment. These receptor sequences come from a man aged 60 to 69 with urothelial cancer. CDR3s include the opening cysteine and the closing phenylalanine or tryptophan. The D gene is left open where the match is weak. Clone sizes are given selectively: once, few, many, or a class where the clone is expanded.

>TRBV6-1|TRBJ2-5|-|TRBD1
CASRAGGEETQYF
TGTGCCAGCAGAGCAGGGGGCGAAGAGACCCAGTACTTC
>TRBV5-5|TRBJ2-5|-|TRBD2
CASNPDGALAGGRETQYF
TGTGCCAGCAACCCGGACGGGGCCCTAGCGGGGGGGAGGGAGACCCAGTACTTC
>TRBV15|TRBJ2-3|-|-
CATSRSTLYTSTDTQYF
TGTGCCACCAGCAGATCGACACTGTACACTAGCACAGATACGCAGTATTTT
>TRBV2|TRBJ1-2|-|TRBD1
CASSQGQGADGYTF
TGTGCCAGCAGTCAGGGACAGGGGGCGGATGGCTACACCTTC
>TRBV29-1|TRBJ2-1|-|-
CSVSPGQGIRYNEQFF
TGCAGCGTCTCCCCTGGGCAGGGGATCAGGTACAATGAGCAGTTCTTC
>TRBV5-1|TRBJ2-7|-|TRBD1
CASSPRTGGLYEQYF
TGCGCCAGCAGCCCACGGACAGGGGGCCTCTACGAGCAGTACTTC
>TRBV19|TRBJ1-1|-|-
CASSIRSLREAFF
TGTGCCAGTAGTATTCGAAGCCTTCGGGAAGCTTTCTTT
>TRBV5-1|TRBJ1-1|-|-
CASRPAQAGNTEAFF
TGCGCCAGCAGACCCGCGCAGGCGGGGAACACTGAAGCTTTCTTT
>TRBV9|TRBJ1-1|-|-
CASSVAKGGAAEAFF
TGTGCCAGCAGCGTAGCAAAGGGGGGGGCCGCTGAAGCTTTCTTT
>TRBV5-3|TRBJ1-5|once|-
CAQSEGAGHQPQHF
TGTGCCCAAAGCGAAGGGGCAGGGCATCAGCCCCAGCATTTT
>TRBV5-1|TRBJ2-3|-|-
CASSLVTGADTQYF
TGCGCCAGCAGCTTGGTCACAGGAGCAGATACGCAGTATTTT
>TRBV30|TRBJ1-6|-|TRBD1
CAWSVWELDRPDPYSPLHF
TGTGCCTGGAGTGTATGGGAGTTGGACAGGCCGGATCCCTATTCACCCCTCCACTTT
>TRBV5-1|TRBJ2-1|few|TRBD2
CASSRRLAPGGKNEQFF
TGCGCCAGCAGCCGTCGACTAGCGCCCGGGGGCAAGAATGAGCAGTTCTTC
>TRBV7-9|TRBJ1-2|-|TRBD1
CASSSGTVYGYTF
TGTGCCAGCAGCTCCGGGACAGTCTATGGCTACACCTTC
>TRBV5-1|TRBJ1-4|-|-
CASSPLTNEKLFF
TGCGCCAGCAGCCCCTTAACTAATGAAAAACTGTTTTTT
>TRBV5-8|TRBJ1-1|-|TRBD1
CASSGTGGSTEAFF
TGTGCCAGCAGCGGAACAGGGGGATCCACTGAAGCTTTCTTT
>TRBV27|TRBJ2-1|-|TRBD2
CASSRGLARDNEQFF
TGTGCCAGCAGTAGGGGACTAGCAAGGGACAATGAGCAGTTCTTC
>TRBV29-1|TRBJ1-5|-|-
CSVVLQGGNQPQHF
TGCAGCGTTGTCTTACAGGGTGGCAATCAGCCCCAGCATTTT
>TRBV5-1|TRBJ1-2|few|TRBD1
CASSLGLDRGPGYTF
TGCGCCAGCAGCTTGGGATTGGACAGGGGTCCTGGCTACACCTTC
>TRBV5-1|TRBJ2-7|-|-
CASSTNYRAEQYF
TGCGCCAGCAGCACAAACTACAGGGCCGAGCAGTACTTC
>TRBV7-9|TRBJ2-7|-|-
CASSSRGPYEQYF
TGTGCCAGCAGCTCGCGGGGGCCCTACGAGCAGTACTTC
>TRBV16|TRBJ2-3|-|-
CASNGVTDTQYF
TGTGCCAGCAACGGGGTTACAGATACGCAGTATTTT
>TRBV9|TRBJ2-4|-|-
CASSVDRAAIQYF
TGTGCCAGCAGCGTAGACAGGGCGGCCATTCAGTACTTC
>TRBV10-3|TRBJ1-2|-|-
CAIKDSLYYGYTF
TGTGCCATCAAGGACAGCCTTTACTATGGCTACACCTTC
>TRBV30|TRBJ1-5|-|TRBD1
CAWRGGTGGNQPQHF
TGTGCCTGGAGGGGGGGGACAGGGGGCAATCAGCCCCAGCATTTT
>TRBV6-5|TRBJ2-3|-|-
CASSYSRGRSTDTQYF
TGTGCCAGCAGTTACTCGAGAGGCAGAAGCACAGATACGCAGTATTTT
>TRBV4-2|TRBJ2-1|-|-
CASSQHSAGAQYNEQFF
TGTGCCAGCAGCCAACATTCGGCGGGGGCCCAGTACAATGAGCAGTTCTTC
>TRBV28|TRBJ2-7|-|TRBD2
CASSLFLRGGSEQYF
TGTGCCAGCAGTTTGTTCCTACGGGGGGGCTCCGAGCAGTACTTC
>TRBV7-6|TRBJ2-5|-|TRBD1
CASSLGQQETQYF
TGTGCCAGCAGCTTGGGACAGCAAGAGACCCAGTACTTC
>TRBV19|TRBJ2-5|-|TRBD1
CASSGPNRGPQETQYF
TGTGCCAGTAGCGGACCTAACAGGGGCCCCCAAGAGACCCAGTACTTC
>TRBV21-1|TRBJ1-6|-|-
CASSTQRGYLNSPLHF
TGTGCCAGCAGCACTCAAAGGGGATATCTTAATTCACCCCTCCACTTT
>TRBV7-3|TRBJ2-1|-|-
CASSLGGGPYNEQFF
TGTGCCAGCAGCCTGGGGGGGGGCCCCTACAATGAGCAGTTCTTC
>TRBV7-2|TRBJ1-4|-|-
CASSLGGSGYGEKLFF
TGTGCCAGCAGCTTAGGGGGTTCGGGGTATGGTGAAAAACTGTTTTTT
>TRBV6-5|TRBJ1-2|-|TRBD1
CASIGQGGYGYTF
TGTGCCAGCATTGGACAGGGAGGCTATGGCTACACCTTC
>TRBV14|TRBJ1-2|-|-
CASSQDRGNYGYTF
TGTGCCAGCAGCCAAGACAGGGGTAACTATGGCTACACCTTC
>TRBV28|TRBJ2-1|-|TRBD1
CASSLLSGGHNEQFF
TGTGCCAGCAGTTTATTATCAGGGGGCCACAATGAGCAGTTCTTC
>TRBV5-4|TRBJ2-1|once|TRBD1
CASSLQGAQIF
TGTGCCAGCAGCCTACAGGGGGCGCAGATCTTC
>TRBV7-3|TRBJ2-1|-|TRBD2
CASSLGPAGGAVEQFF
TGTGCCAGCAGCTTGGGTCCAGCGGGGGGGGCAGTTGAGCAGTTCTTC
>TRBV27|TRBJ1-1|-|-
CASSLAGVNTEAFF
TGTGCCAGCAGTTTGGCAGGGGTGAACACTGAAGCTTTCTTT
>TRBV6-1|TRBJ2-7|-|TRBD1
CASSEVGQVYEQYF
TGTGCCAGCAGTGAAGTGGGACAGGTCTACGAGCAGTACTTC
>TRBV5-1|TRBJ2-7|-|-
CASSPDTGAYEQYF
TGCGCCAGCAGCCCGGACACAGGCGCCTACGAGCAGTACTTC
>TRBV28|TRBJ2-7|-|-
CASRTGLTYEQYF
TGTGCCAGCAGAACCGGACTTACCTACGAGCAGTACTTC
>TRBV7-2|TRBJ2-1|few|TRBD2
CASSLTSGGYNEQFF
TGTGCCAGCAGCCTGACTAGCGGGGGGTACAATGAGCAGTTCTTC
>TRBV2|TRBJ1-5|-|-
CASSARGSENQPQHF
TGTGCCAGCAGTGCGAGAGGGTCAGAGAATCAGCCCCAGCATTTT
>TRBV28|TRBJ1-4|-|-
CASSLAQGNEKLFF
TGTGCCAGCAGTTTGGCACAGGGTAATGAAAAACTGTTTTTT
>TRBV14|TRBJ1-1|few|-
CASSQGSLRAEAFF
TGTGCCAGCAGCCAAGGTAGCCTCCGTGCGGAAGCTTTCTTT
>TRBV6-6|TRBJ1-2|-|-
CASISGPSNYGYTF
TGTGCCAGCATCTCAGGGCCCTCTAACTATGGCTACACCTTC
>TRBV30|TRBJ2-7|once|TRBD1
CASAGQGDYEQYF
TGTGCCTCCGCGGGACAGGGGGACTACGAGCAGTACTTC
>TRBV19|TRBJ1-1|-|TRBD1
CASSPPTGRNTEAFF
TGTGCCAGTAGTCCGCCGACAGGGAGGAATACTGAAGCTTTCTTT